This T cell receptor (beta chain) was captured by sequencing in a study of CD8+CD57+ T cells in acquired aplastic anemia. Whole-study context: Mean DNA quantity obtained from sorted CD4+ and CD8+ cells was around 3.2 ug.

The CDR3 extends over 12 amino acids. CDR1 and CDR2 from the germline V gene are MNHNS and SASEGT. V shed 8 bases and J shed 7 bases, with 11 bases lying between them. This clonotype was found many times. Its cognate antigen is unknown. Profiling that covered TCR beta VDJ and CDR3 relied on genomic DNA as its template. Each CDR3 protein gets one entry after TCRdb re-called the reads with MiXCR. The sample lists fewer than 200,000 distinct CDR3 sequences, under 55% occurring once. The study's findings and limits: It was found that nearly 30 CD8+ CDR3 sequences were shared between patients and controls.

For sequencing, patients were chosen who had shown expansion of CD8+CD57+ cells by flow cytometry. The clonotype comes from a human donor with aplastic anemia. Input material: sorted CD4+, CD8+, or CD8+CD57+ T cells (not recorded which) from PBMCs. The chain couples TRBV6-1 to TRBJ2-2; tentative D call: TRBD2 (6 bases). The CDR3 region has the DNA TGTGCCAGCGGAGGGGATTACGGGGAGCTGTTTTTT. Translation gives CASGGDYGELFF.